Listed below are T cell receptor beta chains from one sample, sequenced in a study of T cell responses to AZD1222 COVID-19 vaccine. Assay: immunoSEQ multiplex PCR; the TCRdb copy retains only in-frame clones and omits some. The data contain 150,000 to 200,000 clones, roughly 92% of them singletons. The material sequenced was peripheral blood, taken 28 days after the second dose of the MenACWY control vaccine. Receptors were obtained from an adult who received the MenACWY meningococcal vaccine as a control. Both conserved end residues are part of each CDR3. Each record gives: clone size, V gene, J gene, D gene, CDR3 DNA, CDR3 protein. A D gene is named only where the DNA matches it firmly. Clone size, where shown, is once, few, many, or a class for clones that have expanded.

abundance: NA; v_gene: TRBV2; j_gene: TRBJ2-2; d_gene: NA; CDR3nt: TGTGCCAGCAGTGTCCGAAGTGCTATGGGGACCGGGGAGCTGTTTTTT; CDR3aa: CASSVRSAMGTGELFF
abundance: NA; v_gene: TRBV7-9; j_gene: TRBJ2-1; d_gene: TRBD2; CDR3nt: TGTGCCAGCAGCTTCAGAACTAGCGGGAGAAATGAGCAGTTCTTC; CDR3aa: CASSFRTSGRNEQFF
abundance: NA; v_gene: TRBV30; j_gene: TRBJ2-3; d_gene: TRBD1; CDR3nt: TGTGCCTGGAGTCTTACAGGGGGCACAGATACGCAGTATTTT; CDR3aa: CAWSLTGGTDTQYF
abundance: NA; v_gene: TRBV28; j_gene: TRBJ1-2; d_gene: NA; CDR3nt: TGTGCCAGCCTTAACGGAGCCTATGGCTACACCTTC; CDR3aa: CASLNGAYGYTF
abundance: NA; v_gene: TRBV6-5; j_gene: TRBJ2-1; d_gene: TRBD2; CDR3nt: TGTGCCATGGGACTAGCGGGAATCTACAATGAGCAGTTCTTC; CDR3aa: CAMGLAGIYNEQFF
abundance: NA; v_gene: TRBV10-3; j_gene: TRBJ2-7; d_gene: NA; CDR3nt: TGTGCCATCAGTCCCGGGACACACTACGAGCAGTACTTC; CDR3aa: CAISPGTHYEQYF
abundance: NA; v_gene: TRBV28; j_gene: TRBJ2-7; d_gene: TRBD2; CDR3nt: TGTGCCAGCAGTCGAGCGGGAGGGCCCTCCTACGAGCAGTACTTC; CDR3aa: CASSRAGGPSYEQYF
abundance: NA; v_gene: TRBV7-8; j_gene: TRBJ2-7; d_gene: NA; CDR3nt: TGTGCCAGCAGCTTAGTCGGGTGGAACGAGCAGTACTTC; CDR3aa: CASSLVGWNEQYF
abundance: NA; v_gene: TRBV20-1; j_gene: TRBJ2-1; d_gene: NA; CDR3nt: TGCAGTGCTAGTGGTCCCGCCCGACTAGTTGTCTACAATGAGCAGTTCTTC; CDR3aa: CSASGPARLVVYNEQFF
abundance: NA; v_gene: TRBV4-2; j_gene: TRBJ2-1; d_gene: TRBD2; CDR3nt: TGTGCCAGCAGCCAAGTGGGGCTAGCGGGAGTAACCTACAATGAGCAGTTCTTC; CDR3aa: CASSQVGLAGVTYNEQFF
abundance: few; v_gene: TRBV5-6; j_gene: TRBJ1-3; d_gene: NA; CDR3nt: TGTGCCAGCAGCTTGATAGGGTCTGGAAACACCATATATTTT; CDR3aa: CASSLIGSGNTIYF
abundance: NA; v_gene: TRBV9; j_gene: TRBJ1-4; d_gene: TRBD1; CDR3nt: TGTGCCAGCAGACCAGAGACAGGGGGCGATGAAAAACTGTTTTTT; CDR3aa: CASRPETGGDEKLFF
abundance: NA; v_gene: TRBV28; j_gene: TRBJ2-1; d_gene: TRBD2; CDR3nt: TGTGCCAGCATCTTATCCAGGGGCGGGAGGGGGGACAATGAGCAGTTCTTC; CDR3aa: CASILSRGGRGDNEQFF
abundance: NA; v_gene: TRBV3-1/TRBV3-2; j_gene: TRBJ1-2; d_gene: TRBD1; CDR3nt: TGTGCCAGCAGCCCGGGACAGGGCTATGGCTACACCTTC; CDR3aa: CASSPGQGYGYTF
abundance: NA; v_gene: TRBV5-1; j_gene: TRBJ2-1; d_gene: TRBD2; CDR3nt: TGCGCCAGCAGAACTAGCGGGAGGAGCTCCTACAATGAGCAGTTCTTC; CDR3aa: CASRTSGRSSYNEQFF
abundance: NA; v_gene: TRBV11-2; j_gene: TRBJ2-1; d_gene: TRBD1; CDR3nt: TGTGCCAGCAGCCCCCCGGGACAGAGAAATGAGCAGTTCTTC; CDR3aa: CASSPPGQRNEQFF
abundance: NA; v_gene: TRBV19; j_gene: TRBJ1-2; d_gene: NA; CDR3nt: TGTGCCAGTAGTCCGTCGACAGCGAGCTATGGCTACACCTTC; CDR3aa: CASSPSTASYGYTF
abundance: NA; v_gene: TRBV5-4; j_gene: TRBJ1-2; d_gene: TRBD1; CDR3nt: TGTGCCAGCAGCTTTGCCGGACAGGGGGTCTATGGCTACACCTTC; CDR3aa: CASSFAGQGVYGYTF
abundance: NA; v_gene: TRBV6-5; j_gene: TRBJ1-2; d_gene: TRBD1; CDR3nt: TGTGCCAGCAGTTACTCGGGACAGAATTATGGCTACACCTTC; CDR3aa: CASSYSGQNYGYTF
abundance: NA; v_gene: TRBV15; j_gene: TRBJ1-1; d_gene: NA; CDR3nt: TGTGCCACCACGGACGCTCATGTGAACACTGAAGCTTTCTTT; CDR3aa: CATTDAHVNTEAFF
abundance: NA; v_gene: TRBV18; j_gene: TRBJ2-7; d_gene: NA; CDR3nt: TGTGCCAGCTCACCACCGAACGGGCCCGAGCAGTACTTC; CDR3aa: CASSPPNGPEQYF
abundance: NA; v_gene: TRBV28; j_gene: TRBJ2-7; d_gene: NA; CDR3nt: TGTGCCAGCAGGGTTCCAAGTTCCTACGAGCAGTACTTC; CDR3aa: CASRVPSSYEQYF
abundance: NA; v_gene: TRBV27; j_gene: TRBJ1-5; d_gene: TRBD1; CDR3nt: TGTGCCAGCAGTTTATCCCCGGACAGGGGGTTCCAGCCCCAGCATTTT; CDR3aa: CASSLSPDRGFQPQHF
abundance: NA; v_gene: TRBV7-9; j_gene: TRBJ2-7; d_gene: NA; CDR3nt: TGTGCCAGCAGGCAAATAGCGCCCTACGAGCAGTACTTC; CDR3aa: CASRQIAPYEQYF
abundance: once; v_gene: TRBV30; j_gene: TRBJ2-1; d_gene: NA; CDR3nt: TGTGCCTGGAGTACCCAGCGGGAGCAGTTCTTC; CDR3aa: CAWSTQREQFF
abundance: NA; v_gene: TRBV9; j_gene: TRBJ1-1; d_gene: TRBD1; CDR3nt: TGTGCCAGCAGCGCCTGGAGGGGGACAGTGAGCACTGAAGCTTTCTTT; CDR3aa: CASSAWRGTVSTEAFF
abundance: NA; v_gene: TRBV7-9; j_gene: TRBJ1-6; d_gene: NA; CDR3nt: TGTGCCAGCAGCCCGGGGGGGGCCTATAATTCACCCCTCCACTTT; CDR3aa: CASSPGGAYNSPLHF
abundance: NA; v_gene: TRBV6-5; j_gene: TRBJ1-2; d_gene: NA; CDR3nt: TGTGCCACCCACAGGCGGGGGGGAACGGGCGGCTACACCTTC; CDR3aa: CATHRRGGTGGYTF
abundance: NA; v_gene: TRBV19; j_gene: TRBJ1-3; d_gene: NA; CDR3nt: TGTGCCAGTAGGACAGATAGCTCTGGAAACACCATATATTTT; CDR3aa: CASRTDSSGNTIYF
abundance: NA; v_gene: TRBV24-1; j_gene: TRBJ1-2; d_gene: NA; CDR3nt: TGTGCCACCAGTGTTGGAGCGAACTATGGCTACACCTTC; CDR3aa: CATSVGANYGYTF
abundance: NA; v_gene: TRBV7-9; j_gene: TRBJ1-1; d_gene: NA; CDR3nt: TGTGCCGATTGGGTACCCCAAAACACTGAAGCTTTCTTT; CDR3aa: CADWVPQNTEAFF
abundance: NA; v_gene: TRBV7-8; j_gene: TRBJ1-2; d_gene: NA; CDR3nt: TGTGCCAGCAGCTCACCCCCAGGGAACTATGGCTACACCTTC; CDR3aa: CASSSPPGNYGYTF
abundance: NA; v_gene: TRBV11-3; j_gene: TRBJ2-7; d_gene: NA; CDR3nt: TGTGCCAGCAGCTTAGAAGGACCATCCTACGAGCAGTACTTC; CDR3aa: CASSLEGPSYEQYF
abundance: NA; v_gene: TRBV7-7; j_gene: TRBJ2-1; d_gene: NA; CDR3nt: TGTGCCAGCGGGGTCCTTCTTGGGAATGAGCAGTTCTTC; CDR3aa: CASGVLLGNEQFF
abundance: NA; v_gene: TRBV7-3; j_gene: TRBJ1-1; d_gene: NA; CDR3nt: TGTGCCAGCAGCCCCGCCGGGGGCCCCGAAGCTTTCTTT; CDR3aa: CASSPAGGPEAFF
abundance: NA; v_gene: TRBV20-1; j_gene: TRBJ1-4; d_gene: NA; CDR3nt: TGCAGTGCTAGTCGAGGGTTGGGTGAAAAACTGTTTTTT; CDR3aa: CSASRGLGEKLFF
abundance: NA; v_gene: TRBV13; j_gene: TRBJ1-1; d_gene: TRBD1; CDR3nt: TGTGCCAGCAGCCCACAGGGGGGAACGAACACTGAAGCTTTCTTT; CDR3aa: CASSPQGGTNTEAFF
abundance: NA; v_gene: TRBV3-1/TRBV3-2; j_gene: TRBJ1-2; d_gene: NA; CDR3nt: TGTGCCAGCAGCCAGTTAATCTACACCTTC; CDR3aa: CASSQLIYTF
abundance: once; v_gene: TRBV18; j_gene: TRBJ2-5; d_gene: NA; CDR3nt: TGTGCCAGCTCACCACCGACGGTTGGGGAGACCCAGTACTTC; CDR3aa: CASSPPTVGETQYF